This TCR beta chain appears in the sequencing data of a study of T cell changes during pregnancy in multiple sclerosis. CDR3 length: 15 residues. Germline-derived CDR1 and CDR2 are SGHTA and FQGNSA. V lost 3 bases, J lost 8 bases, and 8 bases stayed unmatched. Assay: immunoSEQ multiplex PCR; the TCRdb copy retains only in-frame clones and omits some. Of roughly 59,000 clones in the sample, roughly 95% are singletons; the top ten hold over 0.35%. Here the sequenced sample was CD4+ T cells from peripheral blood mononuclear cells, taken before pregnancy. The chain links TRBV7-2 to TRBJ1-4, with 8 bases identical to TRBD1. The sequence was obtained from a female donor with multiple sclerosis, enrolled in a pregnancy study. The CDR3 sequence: CASSFDRGRGEKLFF. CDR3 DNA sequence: TGTGCCAGCAGCTTCGACAGGGGAAGGGGGGAAAAACTGTTTTTT.